Reported below is one T cell receptor (beta chain). Its antigen is undetermined. In germline, CDR1 is LNHNV, CDR2 YYDKDF (reference sequence). Trimming took 0 bases from V and 5 from J; bases not matched to a gene: 13. The CDR3 runs to 18 residues. This sample was taken from a study of PD-1 blockade in classical Hodgkin lymphoma. About the research overall: It was nivolumab at 3 mg/kg, given intravenously every 2 weeks, that patients received.

The time point: cycle 4 day 1 (C4D1), after 6 weeks of nivolumab. Relapses following autologous stem cell transplantation were seen in all patients, with brentuximab vedotin exposure varying. Points from the study as a whole: Partial responders and progressors had significantly lower baseline TCR diversity.

Data came from immunoSEQ multiplex PCR; TCRdb stores just in-frame clones and leaves some out. This sample has almost 7,000 clones; roughly 90% occur once, and the top ten carry around 39%. This material consisted of peripheral blood mononuclear cells (PBMCs), taken before the fourth cycle of nivolumab. This TCR derives from a human donor with classical Hodgkin lymphoma. V and J are TRBV15 and TRBJ2-5; 9 bases are a match to TRBD2. This chain's CDR3 is CATSREPVSGGSGETQYF. The CDR3 bases are TGTGCCACCAGCAGAGAGCCCGTTAGCGGGGGATCCGGGGAGACCCAGTACTTC.